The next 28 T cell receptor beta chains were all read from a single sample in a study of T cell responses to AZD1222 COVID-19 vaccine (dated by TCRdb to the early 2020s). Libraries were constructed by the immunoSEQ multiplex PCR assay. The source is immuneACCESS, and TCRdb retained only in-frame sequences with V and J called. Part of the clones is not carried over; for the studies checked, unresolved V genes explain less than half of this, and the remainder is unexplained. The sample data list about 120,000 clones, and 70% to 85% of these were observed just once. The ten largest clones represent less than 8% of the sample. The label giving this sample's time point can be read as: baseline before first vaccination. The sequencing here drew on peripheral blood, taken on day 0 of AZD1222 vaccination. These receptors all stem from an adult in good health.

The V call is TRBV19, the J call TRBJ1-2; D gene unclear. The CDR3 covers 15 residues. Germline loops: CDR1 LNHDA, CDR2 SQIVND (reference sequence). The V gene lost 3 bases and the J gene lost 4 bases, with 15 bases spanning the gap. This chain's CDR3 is CASSMWSANTYGYTF. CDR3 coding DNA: TGTGCCAGTAGTATGTGGTCGGCAAATACCTATGGCTACACCTTC.

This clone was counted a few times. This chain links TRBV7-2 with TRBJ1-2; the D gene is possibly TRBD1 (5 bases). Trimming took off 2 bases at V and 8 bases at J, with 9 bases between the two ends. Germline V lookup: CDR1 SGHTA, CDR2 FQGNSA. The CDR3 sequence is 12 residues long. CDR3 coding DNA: TGTGCCAGCAGCTTACGGGGGTTGGGCTACACCTTC. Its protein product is CASSLRGLGYTF.

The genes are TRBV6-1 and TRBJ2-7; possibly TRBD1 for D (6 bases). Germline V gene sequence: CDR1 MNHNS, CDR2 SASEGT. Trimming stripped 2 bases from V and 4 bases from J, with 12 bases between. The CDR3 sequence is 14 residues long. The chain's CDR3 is CASSENQGWYEQYF. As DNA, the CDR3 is TGTGCCAGCAGTGAAAATCAGGGGTGGTACGAGCAGTACTTC.

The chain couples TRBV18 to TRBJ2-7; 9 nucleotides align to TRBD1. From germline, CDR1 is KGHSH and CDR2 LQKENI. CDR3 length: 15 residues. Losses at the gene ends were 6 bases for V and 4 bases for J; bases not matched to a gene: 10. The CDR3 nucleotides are TGTGCCAGCTCCGCAACCGGGACAGGGAATTACGAGCAGTACTTC. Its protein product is CASSATGTGNYEQYF. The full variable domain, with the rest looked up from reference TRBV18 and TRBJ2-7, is NAGVMQNPRHLVRRRGQEARLRCSPMKGHSHVYWYRQLPEEGLKFMVYLQKENIIDESGMPKERFSAEFPKEGPSILRIQQVVRGDSAAYFCASSATGTGNYEQYFGPGTRLTVT.

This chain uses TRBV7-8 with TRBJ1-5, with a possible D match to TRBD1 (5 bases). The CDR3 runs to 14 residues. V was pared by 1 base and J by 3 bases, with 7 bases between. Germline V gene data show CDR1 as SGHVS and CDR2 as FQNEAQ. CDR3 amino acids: CASSLVQVNQPQHF. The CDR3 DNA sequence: TGTGCCAGCAGCTTAGTACAGGTCAATCAGCCCCAGCATTTT. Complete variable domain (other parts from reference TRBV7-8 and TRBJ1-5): GAGVSQSPRYKVAKRGQDVALRCDPISGHVSLFWYQQALGQGPEFLTYFQNEAQLDKSGLPSDRFFAERPEGSVSTLKIQRTQQEDSAVYLCASSLVQVNQPQHFGDGTRLSIL.

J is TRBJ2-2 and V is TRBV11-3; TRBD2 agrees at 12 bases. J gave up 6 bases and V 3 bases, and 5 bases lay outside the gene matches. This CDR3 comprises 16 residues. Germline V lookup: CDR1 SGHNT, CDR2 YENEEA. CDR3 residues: CASSFATSGGSGELFF. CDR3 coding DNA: TGTGCCAGCAGCTTCGCGACTAGCGGGGGTTCCGGGGAGCTGTTTTTT.

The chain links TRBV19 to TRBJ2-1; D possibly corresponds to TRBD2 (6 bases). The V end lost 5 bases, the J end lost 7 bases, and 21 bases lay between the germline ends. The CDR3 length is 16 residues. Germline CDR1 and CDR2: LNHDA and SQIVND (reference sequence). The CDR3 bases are TGTGCCAGTAGTCCCCGAGGGCAGGGAGGTTCGAATGAGCAGTTCTTC. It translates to CASSPRGQGGSNEQFF.

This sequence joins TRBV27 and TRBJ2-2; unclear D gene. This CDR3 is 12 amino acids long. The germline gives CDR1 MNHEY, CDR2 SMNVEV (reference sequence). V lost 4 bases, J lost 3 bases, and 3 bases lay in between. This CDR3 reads CASSYHTGELFF. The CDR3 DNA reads TGTGCCAGCAGTTATCACACCGGGGAGCTGTTTTTT.

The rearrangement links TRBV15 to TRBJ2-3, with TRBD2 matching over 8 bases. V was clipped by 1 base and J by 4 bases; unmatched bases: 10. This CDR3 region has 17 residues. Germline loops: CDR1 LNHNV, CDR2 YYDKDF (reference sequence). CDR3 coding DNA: TGTGCCACCAGCAGAGGCGTCCCGGCGGGGGGACCAGATACGCAGTATTTT. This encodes CATSRGVPAGGPDTQYF. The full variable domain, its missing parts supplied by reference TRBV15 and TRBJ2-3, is DAMVIQNPRYQVTQFGKPVTLSCSQTLNHNVMYWYQQKSSQAPKLLFHYYDKDFNNEADTPDNFQSRRPNTSFCFLDIRSPGLGDTAMYLCATSRGVPAGGPDTQYFGPGTRLTVL.

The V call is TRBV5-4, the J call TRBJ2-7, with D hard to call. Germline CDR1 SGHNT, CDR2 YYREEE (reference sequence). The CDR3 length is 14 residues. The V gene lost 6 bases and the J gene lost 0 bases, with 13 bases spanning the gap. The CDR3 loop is CASTIDVGSYEQYF. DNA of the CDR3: TGTGCCAGCACCATCGACGTTGGCTCCTACGAGCAGTACTTC. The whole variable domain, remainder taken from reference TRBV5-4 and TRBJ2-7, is ETGVTQSPTHLIKTRGQQVTLRCSSQSGHNTVSWYQQALGQGPQFIFQYYREEENGRGNFPPRFSGLQFPNYSSELNVNALELDDSALYLCASTIDVGSYEQYFGPGTRLTVT.

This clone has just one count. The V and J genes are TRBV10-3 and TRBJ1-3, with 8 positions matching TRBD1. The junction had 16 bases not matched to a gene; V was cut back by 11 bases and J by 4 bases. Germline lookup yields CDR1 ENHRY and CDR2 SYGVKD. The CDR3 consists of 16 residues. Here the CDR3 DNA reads TGTGCCGTCGGACAGGGTAAACTTACGGCGGGAAACACCATATATTTT. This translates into CAVGQGKLTAGNTIYF.

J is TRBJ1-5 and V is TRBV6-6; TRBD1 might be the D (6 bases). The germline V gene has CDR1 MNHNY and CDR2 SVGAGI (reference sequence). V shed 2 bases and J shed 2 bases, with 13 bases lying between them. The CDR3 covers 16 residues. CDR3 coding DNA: TGTGCCAGCAGTTACGATAAGGGGGGTGGCAATCAGCCCCAGCATTTT. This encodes CASSYDKGGGNQPQHF.

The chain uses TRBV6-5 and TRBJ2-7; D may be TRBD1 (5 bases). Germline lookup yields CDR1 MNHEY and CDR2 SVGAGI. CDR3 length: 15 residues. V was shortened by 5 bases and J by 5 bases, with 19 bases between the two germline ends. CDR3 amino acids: CASSKTATRVDEQYF. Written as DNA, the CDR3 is TGTGCCAGCAGTAAGACAGCTACGCGAGTGGACGAGCAGTACTTC.

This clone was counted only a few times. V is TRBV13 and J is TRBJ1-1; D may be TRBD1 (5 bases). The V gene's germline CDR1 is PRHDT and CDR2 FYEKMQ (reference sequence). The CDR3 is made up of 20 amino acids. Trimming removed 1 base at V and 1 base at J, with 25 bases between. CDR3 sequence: CASSLVNRLGPNRRNTEAFF. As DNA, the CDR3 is TGTGCCAGCAGCTTAGTAAACAGGTTGGGTCCGAATAGGAGGAACACTGAAGCTTTCTTT. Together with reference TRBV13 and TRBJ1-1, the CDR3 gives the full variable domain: AAGVIQSPRHLIKEKRETATLKCYPIPRHDTVYWYQQGPGQDPQFLISFYEKMQSDKGSIPDRFSAQQFSDYHSELNMSSLELGDSALYFCASSLVNRLGPNRRNTEAFFGQGTRLTVV.

The CDR3 nucleotides are TGTGCCACCAGTGATTTCCGGGGATTTCGGGCCGGGGAGCTGTTTTTT. This sequence encodes CATSDFRGFRAGELFF. This chain links TRBV24-1 with TRBJ2-2, with TRBD2 as a possible D gene (5 bases). The CDR3 is 16 amino acids. The V end was cut by 1 base, the J end by 6 bases, with 14 bases between. Germline-derived CDR1 and CDR2 are KGHDR and SFDVKD.

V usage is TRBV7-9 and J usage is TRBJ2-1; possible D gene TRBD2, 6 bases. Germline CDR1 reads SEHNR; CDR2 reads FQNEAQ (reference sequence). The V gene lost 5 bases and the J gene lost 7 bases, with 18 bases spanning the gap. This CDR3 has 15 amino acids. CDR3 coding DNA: TGTGCCAGCAGCCCCCCTCGGGGAGGCGGAAATGAGCAGTTCTTC. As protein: CASSPPRGGGNEQFF.

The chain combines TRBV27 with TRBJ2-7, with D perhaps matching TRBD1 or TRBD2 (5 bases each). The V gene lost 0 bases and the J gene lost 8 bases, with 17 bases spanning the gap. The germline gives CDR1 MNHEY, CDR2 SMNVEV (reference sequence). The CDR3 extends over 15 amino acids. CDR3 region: CASSLSSGHLMKQYF. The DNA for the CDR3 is TGTGCCAGCAGTTTATCTTCGGGGCACCTTATGAAGCAGTACTTC.

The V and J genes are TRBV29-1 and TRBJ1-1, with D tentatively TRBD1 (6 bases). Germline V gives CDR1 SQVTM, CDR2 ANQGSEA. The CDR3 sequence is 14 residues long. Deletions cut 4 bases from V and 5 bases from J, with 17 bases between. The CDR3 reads CSVAHRVEWTEAFF. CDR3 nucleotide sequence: TGCAGCGTTGCCCACAGGGTAGAGTGGACTGAAGCTTTCTTT.

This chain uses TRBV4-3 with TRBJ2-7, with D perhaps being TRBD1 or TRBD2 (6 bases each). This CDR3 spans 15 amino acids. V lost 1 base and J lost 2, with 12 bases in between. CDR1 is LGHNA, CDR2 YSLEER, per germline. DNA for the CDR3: TGCGCCAGCAGCCAAGCGGGGGCCCCGACCTACGAGCAGTACTTC. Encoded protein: CASSQAGAPTYEQYF.

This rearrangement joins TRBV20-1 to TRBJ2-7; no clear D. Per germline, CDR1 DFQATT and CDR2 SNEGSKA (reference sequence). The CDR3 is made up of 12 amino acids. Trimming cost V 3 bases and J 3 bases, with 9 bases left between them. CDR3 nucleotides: TGCAGTGCTAGTGGACGGAGCTACGAGCAGTACTTC. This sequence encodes CSASGRSYEQYF.

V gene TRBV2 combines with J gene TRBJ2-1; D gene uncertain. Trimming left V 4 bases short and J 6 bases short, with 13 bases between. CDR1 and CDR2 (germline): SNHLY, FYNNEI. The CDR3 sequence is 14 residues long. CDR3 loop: CASSGRADTNEQFF. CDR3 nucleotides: TGTGCCAGCAGTGGCCGGGCCGATACCAATGAGCAGTTCTTC. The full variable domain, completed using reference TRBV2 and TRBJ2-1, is EPEVTQTPSHQVTQMGQEVILRCVPISNHLYFYWYRQILGQKVEFLVSFYNNEISEKSEIFDDQFSVERPDGSNFTLKIRSTKLEDSAMYFCASSGRADTNEQFFGPGTRLTVL.

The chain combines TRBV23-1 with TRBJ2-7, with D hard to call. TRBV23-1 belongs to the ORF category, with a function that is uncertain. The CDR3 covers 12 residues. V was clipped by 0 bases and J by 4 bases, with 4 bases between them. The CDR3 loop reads CASSQSGYEQYF. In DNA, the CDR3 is TGCGCCAGCAGTCAATCGGGGTACGAGCAGTACTTC.

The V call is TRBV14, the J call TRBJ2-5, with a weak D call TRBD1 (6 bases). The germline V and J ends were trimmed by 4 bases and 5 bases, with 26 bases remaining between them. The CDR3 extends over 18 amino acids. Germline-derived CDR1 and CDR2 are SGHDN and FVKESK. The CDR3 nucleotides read TGTGCCAGCAGCCCCCAAGGGGGTCCTCGGAGGAGTGGGGAGACCCAGTACTTC. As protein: CASSPQGGPRRSGETQYF.

The CDR3 is CSASGGAAGVSYNEQFF. The CDR3 coding sequence is TGCAGTGCTAGTGGAGGGGCAGCGGGAGTCTCCTACAATGAGCAGTTCTTC. The chain uses TRBV20-1 and TRBJ2-1, with 8 bases fitting TRBD2. Germline assignment: CDR1 DFQATT and CDR2 SNEGSKA (reference sequence). V trimming: 3 bases; J trimming: 0 bases; junction bases outside the gene matches: 10. CDR3 length equals 17 residues.

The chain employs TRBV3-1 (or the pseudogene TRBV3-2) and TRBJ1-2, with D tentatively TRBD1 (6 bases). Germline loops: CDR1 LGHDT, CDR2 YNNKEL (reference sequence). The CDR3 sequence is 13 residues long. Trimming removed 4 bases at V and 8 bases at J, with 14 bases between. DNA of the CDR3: TGTGCCAGCAGCCCCCAGGGGCTTGGGGGCTACACCTTC. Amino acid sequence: CASSPQGLGGYTF.

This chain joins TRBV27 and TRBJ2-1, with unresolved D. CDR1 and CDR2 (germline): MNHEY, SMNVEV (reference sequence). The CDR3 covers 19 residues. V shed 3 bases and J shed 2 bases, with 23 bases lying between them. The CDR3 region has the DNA TGTGCCAGCAGTTTTATACAAATGCCCACATTGCCGACCTACAATGAGCAGTTCTTC. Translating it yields CASSFIQMPTLPTYNEQFF.

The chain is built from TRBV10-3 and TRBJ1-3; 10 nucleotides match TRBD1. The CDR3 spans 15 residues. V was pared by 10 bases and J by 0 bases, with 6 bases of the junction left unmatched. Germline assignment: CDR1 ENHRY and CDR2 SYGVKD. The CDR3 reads CATGQGESSGNTIYF. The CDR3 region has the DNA TGTGCCACCGGACAGGGGGAAAGCTCTGGAAACACCATATATTTT.

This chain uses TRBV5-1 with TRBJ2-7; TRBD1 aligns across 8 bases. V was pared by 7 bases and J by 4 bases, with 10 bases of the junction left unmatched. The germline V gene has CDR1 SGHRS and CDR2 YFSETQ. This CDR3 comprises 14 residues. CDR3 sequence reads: CASRPGQGFYEQYF. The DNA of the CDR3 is TGCGCCAGCCGGCCCGGACAGGGTTTTTACGAGCAGTACTTC.